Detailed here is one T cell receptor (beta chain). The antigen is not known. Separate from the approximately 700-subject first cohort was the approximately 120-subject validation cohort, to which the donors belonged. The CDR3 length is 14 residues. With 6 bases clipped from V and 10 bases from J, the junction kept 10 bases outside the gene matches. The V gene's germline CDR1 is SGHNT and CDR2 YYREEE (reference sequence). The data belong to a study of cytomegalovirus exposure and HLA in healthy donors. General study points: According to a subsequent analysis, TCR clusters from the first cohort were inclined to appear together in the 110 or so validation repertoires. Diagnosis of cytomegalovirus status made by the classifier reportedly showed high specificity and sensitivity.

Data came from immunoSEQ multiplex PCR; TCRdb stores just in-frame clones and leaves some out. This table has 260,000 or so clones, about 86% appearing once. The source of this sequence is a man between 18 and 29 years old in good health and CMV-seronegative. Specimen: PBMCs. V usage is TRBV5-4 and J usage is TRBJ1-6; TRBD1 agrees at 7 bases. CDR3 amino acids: CASTAIQGESPLHF. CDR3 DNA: TGTGCCAGCACCGCTATCCAGGGGGAGTCACCCCTCCACTTT.